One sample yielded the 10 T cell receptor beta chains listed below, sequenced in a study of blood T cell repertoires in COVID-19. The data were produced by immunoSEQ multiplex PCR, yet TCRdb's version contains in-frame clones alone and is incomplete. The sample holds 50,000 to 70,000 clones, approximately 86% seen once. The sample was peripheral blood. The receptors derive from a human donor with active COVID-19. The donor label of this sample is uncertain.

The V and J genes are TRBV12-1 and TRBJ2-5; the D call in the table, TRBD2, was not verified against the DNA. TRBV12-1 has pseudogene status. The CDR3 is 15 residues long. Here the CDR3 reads CASSSSGRAGETQYF. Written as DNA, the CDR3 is TGTGCCAGCAGCTCGAGCGGGAGGGCCGGTGAGACCCAGTACTTC.

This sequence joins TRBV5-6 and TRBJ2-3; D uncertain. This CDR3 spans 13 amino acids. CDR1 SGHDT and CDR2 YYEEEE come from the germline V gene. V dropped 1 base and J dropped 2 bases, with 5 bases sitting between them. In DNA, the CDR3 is TGTGCCAGCAGCTTGCCGTTCACAGATACGCAGTATTTT. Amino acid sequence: CASSLPFTDTQYF.

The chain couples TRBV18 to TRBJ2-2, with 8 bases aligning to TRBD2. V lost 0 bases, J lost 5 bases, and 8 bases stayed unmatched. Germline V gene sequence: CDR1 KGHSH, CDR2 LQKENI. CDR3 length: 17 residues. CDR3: CASSPPSTSGPTGELFF. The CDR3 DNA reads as TGTGCCAGCTCACCACCTTCAACTAGCGGACCTACCGGGGAGCTGTTTTTT.

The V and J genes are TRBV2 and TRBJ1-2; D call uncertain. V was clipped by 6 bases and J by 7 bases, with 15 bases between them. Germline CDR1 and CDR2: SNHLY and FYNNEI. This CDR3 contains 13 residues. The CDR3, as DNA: TGTGCCAGCAGCCACCCTAGACGTCCTGGCTACACCTTC. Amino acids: CASSHPRRPGYTF.

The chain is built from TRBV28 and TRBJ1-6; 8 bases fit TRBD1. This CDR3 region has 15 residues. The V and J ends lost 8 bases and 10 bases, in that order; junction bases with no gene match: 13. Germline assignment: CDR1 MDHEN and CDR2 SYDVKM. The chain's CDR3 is CASGGGDRGKSPLHF. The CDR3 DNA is TGTGCCAGCGGGGGGGGAGACAGGGGAAAGTCACCCCTCCACTTT.

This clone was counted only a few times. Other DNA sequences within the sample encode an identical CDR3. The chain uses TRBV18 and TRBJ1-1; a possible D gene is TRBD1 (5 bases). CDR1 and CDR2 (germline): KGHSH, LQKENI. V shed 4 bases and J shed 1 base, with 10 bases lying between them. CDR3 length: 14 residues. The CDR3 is CASSLGQKNTEAFF. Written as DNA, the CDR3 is TGTGCCAGCTCACTAGGACAAAAGAACACTGAAGCTTTCTTT.

In DNA form, the CDR3 reads TGTGCCACATCGAACAGGGGCACAGATACGCAGTATTTT. Its translation is CATSNRGTDTQYF. The chain uses TRBV15 and TRBJ2-3, with a tentative D call TRBD1 (6 bases). The CDR3 extends over 13 amino acids. CDR1 and CDR2 (germline): LNHNV, YYDKDF (reference sequence). V was cut by 9 bases and J by 1 base, with 11 bases left in between. Filled out from reference TRBV15 and TRBJ2-3, the complete variable domain reads DAMVIQNPRYQVTQFGKPVTLSCSQTLNHNVMYWYQQKSSQAPKLLFHYYDKDFNNEADTPDNFQSRRPNTSFCFLDIRSPGLGDTAMYLCATSNRGTDTQYFGPGTRLTVL.

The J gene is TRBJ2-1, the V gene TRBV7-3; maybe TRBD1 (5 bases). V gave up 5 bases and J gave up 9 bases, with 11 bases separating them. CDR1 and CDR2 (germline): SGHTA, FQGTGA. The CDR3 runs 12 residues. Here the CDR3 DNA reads TGTGCCAGCAGCCAGGGCCGCGGTGAGCAGTTCTTC. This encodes CASSQGRGEQFF.

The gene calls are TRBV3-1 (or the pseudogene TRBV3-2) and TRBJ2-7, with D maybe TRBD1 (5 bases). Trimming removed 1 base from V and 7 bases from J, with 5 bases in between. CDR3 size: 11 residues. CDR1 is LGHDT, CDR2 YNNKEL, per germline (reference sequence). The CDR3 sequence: CASSQGTEQYF. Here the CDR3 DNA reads TGTGCCAGCAGCCAAGGGACAGAGCAGTACTTC.

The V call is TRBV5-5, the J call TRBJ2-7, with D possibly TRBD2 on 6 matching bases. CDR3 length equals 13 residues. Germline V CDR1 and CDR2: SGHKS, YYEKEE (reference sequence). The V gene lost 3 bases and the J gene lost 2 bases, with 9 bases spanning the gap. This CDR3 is CASSWGVAYEQYF. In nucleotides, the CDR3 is TGTGCCAGCAGCTGGGGGGTAGCCTACGAGCAGTACTTC.